The clone carrying this T cell receptor beta chain is deemed medium-sized. This sample stems from a study of spatial heterogeneity in lung cancer. J lost 10 bases, V lost 4 bases, and 18 bases had no gene match. Germline CDR1 is KGHDR and CDR2 is SFDVKD. CDR3 length: 17 amino acids. TCRdb fed the 5' RACE reads into MiXCR, producing one record per CDR3 protein. The table includes 12,000 or so distinct CDR3 sequences, approximately 6% detected once. The time point denotes: sample taken at primary tumor resection. The input material, whole RNA from tumor, nontumor lung or frozen PBMC, was sequenced unsorted. The cohort: 70 to 75 early-stage, untreated non-small cell lung cancer patients.

This sequence joins TRBV24-1 and TRBJ2-1, with 7 bases lining up with TRBD1. This TCR came from a male donor with early-stage non-small cell lung cancer. Material: normal lung tissue next to the tumor, obtained at surgery. DNA for the CDR3: TGTGCCACCAGTGACCCGAAAGTAGACAGGGTGAGAGGGGAGCAGTTCTTC. The encoded protein is CATSDPKVDRVRGEQFF.